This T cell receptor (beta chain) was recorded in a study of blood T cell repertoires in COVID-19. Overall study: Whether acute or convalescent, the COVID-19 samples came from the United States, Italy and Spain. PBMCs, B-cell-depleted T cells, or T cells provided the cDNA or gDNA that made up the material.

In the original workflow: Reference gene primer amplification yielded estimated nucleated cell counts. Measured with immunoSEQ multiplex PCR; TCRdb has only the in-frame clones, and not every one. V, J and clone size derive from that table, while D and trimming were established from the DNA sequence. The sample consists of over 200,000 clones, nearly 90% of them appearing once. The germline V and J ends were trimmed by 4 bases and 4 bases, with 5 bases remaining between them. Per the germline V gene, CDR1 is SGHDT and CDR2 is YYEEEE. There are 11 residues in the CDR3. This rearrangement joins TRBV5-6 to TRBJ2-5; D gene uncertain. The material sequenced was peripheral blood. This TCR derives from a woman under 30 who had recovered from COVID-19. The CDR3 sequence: CASSARETQYF. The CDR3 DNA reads TGTGCCAGCAGCGCCAGAGAGACCCAGTACTTC. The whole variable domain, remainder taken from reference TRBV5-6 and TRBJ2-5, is DAGVTQSPTHLIKTRGQQVTLRCSPKSGHDTVSWYQQALGQGPQFIFQYYEEEERQRGNFPDRFSGHQFPNYSSELNVNALLLGDSALYLCASSARETQYFGPGTRLLVL.